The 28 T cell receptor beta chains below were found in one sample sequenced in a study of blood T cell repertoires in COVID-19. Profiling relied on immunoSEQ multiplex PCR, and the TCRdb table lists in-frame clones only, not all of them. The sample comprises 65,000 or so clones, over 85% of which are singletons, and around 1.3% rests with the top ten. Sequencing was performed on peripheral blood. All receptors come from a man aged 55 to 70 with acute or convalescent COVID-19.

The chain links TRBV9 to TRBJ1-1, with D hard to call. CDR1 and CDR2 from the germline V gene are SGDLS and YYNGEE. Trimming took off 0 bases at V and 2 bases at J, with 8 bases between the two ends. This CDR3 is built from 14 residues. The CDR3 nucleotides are TGTGCCAGCAGCGTAGGAGAGTTAAACACTGAAGCTTTCTTT. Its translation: CASSVGELNTEAFF.

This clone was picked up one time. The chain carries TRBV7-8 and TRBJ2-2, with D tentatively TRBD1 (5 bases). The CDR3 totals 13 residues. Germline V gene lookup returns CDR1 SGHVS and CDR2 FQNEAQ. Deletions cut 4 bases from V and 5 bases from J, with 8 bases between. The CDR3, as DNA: TGTGCCAGCAGCTCCTCAGGGACCGGGGAGCTGTTTTTT. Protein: CASSSSGTGELFF.

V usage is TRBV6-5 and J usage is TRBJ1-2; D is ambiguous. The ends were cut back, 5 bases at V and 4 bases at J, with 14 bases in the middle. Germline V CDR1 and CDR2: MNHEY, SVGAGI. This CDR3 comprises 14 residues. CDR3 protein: CASSMSRSGYGYTF. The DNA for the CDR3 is TGTGCCAGCAGTATGTCCCGGTCGGGCTATGGCTACACCTTC.

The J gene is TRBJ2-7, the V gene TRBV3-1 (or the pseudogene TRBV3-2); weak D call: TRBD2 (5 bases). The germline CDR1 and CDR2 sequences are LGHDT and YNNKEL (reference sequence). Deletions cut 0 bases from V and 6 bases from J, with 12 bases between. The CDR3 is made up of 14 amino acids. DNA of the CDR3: TGTGCCAGCAGCCAAGATCGCGCTGCGGGCGAGCAGTACTTC. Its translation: CASSQDRAAGEQYF.

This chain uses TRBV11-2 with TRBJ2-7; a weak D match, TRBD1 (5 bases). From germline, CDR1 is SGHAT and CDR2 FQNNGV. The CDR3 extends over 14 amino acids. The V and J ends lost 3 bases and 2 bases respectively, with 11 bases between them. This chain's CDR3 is CASSFRPGTYEQYF. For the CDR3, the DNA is TGTGCCAGCAGCTTCAGGCCAGGGACCTACGAGCAGTACTTC.

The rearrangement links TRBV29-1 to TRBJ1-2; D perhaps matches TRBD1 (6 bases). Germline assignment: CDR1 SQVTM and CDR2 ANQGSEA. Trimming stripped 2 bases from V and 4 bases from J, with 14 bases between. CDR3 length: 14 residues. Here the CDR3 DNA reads TGCAGCGTTGAATGGGCAGGGGTCGGCTATGGCTACACCTTC. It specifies CSVEWAGVGYGYTF.

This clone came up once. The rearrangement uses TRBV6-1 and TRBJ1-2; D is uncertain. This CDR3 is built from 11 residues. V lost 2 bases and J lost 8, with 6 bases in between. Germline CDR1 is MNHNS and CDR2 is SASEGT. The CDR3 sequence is CASSERVGYTF. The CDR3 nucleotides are TGTGCCAGCAGTGAACGTGTGGGCTACACCTTC.

CDR3 loop: CASSSFTVTHQPQHF. As DNA, the CDR3 is TGTGCCAGCTCCTCCTTCACGGTAACCCATCAGCCCCAGCATTTT. This rearrangement joins TRBV19 to TRBJ1-5; D gene unclear. V was pared by 9 bases and J by 5 bases, with 20 bases between. The CDR3 loop spans 15 amino acids. Germline CDR1 LNHDA, CDR2 SQIVND (reference sequence). Drawing the rest from reference TRBV19 and TRBJ1-5, the complete variable domain is DGGITQSPKYLFRKEGQNVTLSCEQNLNHDAMYWYRQDPGQGLRLIYYSQIVNDFQKGDIAEGYSVSREKKESFPLTVTSAQKNPTAFYLCASSSFTVTHQPQHFGDGTRLSIL.

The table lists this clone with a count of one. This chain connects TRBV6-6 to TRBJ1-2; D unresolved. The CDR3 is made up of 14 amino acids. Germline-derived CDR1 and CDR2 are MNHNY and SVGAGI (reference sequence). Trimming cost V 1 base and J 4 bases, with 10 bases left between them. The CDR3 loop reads CASSYYGEVYGYTF. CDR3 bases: TGTGCCAGCAGTTACTATGGGGAGGTCTATGGCTACACCTTC.

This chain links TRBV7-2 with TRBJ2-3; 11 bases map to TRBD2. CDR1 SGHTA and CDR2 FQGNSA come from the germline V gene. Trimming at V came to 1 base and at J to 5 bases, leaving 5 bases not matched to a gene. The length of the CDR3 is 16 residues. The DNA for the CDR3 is TGTGCCAGCAGCTTAGGGGCTAGCGGGGGGCAAGATACGCAGTATTTT. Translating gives CASSLGASGGQDTQYF.

The chain's CDR3 is CASSVAWGPRYTQYF. Written as DNA, the CDR3 is TGTGCCAGCAGCGTAGCGTGGGGGCCCCGCTATACGCAGTATTTT. J is TRBJ2-3 and V is TRBV9, with D possibly TRBD1 on 6 matching bases. Trimming left V 0 bases short and J 7 bases short, with 15 bases between. This CDR3 has 15 residues. Germline V gene lookup returns CDR1 SGDLS and CDR2 YYNGEE. Based on the CDR3 plus reference TRBV9 and TRBJ2-3, the full variable domain is DSGVTQTPKHLITATGQRVTLRCSPRSGDLSVYWYQQSLDQGLQFLIQYYNGEERAKGNILERFSAQQFPDLHSELNLSSLELGDSALYFCASSVAWGPRYTQYFGPGTRLTVL.

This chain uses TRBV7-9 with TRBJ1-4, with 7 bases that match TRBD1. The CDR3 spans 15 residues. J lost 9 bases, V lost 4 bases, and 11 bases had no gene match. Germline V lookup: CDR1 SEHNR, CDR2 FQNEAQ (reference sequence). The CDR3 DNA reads TGTGCCAGCAGCTCAACCCAGGGGGAAGGGAAAAAACTGTTTTTT. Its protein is CASSSTQGEGKKLFF.

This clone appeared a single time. The CDR3 DNA is TGTGCCAGCAGTTACAGGGGGCGGCCTAATGAAAAACTGTTTTTT. This gives the protein CASSYRGRPNEKLFF. The chain joins TRBV6-5 to TRBJ1-4, with 7 bases matching TRBD1. With 2 bases clipped from V and 3 bases from J, the junction kept 3 bases outside the gene matches. CDR3 length: 15 amino acids. Germline V gene data show CDR1 as MNHEY and CDR2 as SVGAGI.

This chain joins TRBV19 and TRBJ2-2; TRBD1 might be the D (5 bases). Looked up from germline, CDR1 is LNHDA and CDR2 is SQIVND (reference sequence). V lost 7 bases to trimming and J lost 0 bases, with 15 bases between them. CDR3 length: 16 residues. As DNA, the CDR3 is TGTGCCAGTAAGCCCAGGGTACAAACGAACACCGGGGAGCTGTTTTTT. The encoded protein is CASKPRVQTNTGELFF.

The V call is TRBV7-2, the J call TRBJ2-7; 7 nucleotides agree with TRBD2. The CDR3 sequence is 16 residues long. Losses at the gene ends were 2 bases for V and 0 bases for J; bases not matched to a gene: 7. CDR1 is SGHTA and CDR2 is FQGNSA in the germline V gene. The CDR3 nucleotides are TGTGCCAGCAGCTTACGCCCCGGGGGGTCCTCCTACGAGCAGTACTTC. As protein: CASSLRPGGSSYEQYF.

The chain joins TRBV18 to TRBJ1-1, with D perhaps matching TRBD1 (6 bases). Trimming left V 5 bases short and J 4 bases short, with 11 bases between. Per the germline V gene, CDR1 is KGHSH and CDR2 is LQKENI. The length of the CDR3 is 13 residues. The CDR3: CASSITRGTEAFF. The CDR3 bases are TGTGCCAGCTCAATTACCAGGGGCACTGAAGCTTTCTTT. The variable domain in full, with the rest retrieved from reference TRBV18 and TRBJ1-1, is NAGVMQNPRHLVRRRGQEARLRCSPMKGHSHVYWYRQLPEEGLKFMVYLQKENIIDESGMPKERFSAEFPKEGPSILRIQQVVRGDSAAYFCASSITRGTEAFFGQGTRLTVV.

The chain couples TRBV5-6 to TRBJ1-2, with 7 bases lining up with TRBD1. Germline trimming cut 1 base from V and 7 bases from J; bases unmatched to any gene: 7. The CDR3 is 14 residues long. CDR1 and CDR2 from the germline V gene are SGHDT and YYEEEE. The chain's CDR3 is CASSLSTGLIGYTF. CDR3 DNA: TGTGCCAGCAGCTTGTCGACAGGGTTAATTGGCTACACCTTC.

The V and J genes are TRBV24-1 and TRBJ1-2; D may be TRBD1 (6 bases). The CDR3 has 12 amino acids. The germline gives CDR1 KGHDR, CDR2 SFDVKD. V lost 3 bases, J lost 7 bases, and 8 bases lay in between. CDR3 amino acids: CATSDPTGGYTF. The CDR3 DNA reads TGTGCCACCAGTGATCCGACAGGTGGCTACACCTTC.

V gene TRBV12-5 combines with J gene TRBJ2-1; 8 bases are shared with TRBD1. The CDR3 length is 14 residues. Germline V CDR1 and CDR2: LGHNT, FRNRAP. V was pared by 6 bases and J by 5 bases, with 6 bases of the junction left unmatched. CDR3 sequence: CASGTAGQDNEQFF. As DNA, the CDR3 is TGTGCTAGTGGAACCGCGGGACAGGACAATGAGCAGTTCTTC.

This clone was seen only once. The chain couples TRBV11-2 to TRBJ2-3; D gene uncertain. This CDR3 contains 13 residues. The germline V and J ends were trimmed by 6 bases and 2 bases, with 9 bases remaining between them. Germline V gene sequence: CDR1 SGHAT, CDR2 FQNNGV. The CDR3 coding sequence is TGTGCCAGCAGGGAGTCTGCCACAGATACGCAGTATTTT. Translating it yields CASRESATDTQYF.

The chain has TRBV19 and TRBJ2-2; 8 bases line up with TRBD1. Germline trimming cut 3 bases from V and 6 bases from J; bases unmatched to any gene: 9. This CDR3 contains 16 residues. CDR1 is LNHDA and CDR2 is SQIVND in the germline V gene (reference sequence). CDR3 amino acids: CASSIPPPTGAGELFF. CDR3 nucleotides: TGTGCCAGTAGTATCCCCCCCCCGACAGGGGCCGGGGAGCTGTTTTTT.

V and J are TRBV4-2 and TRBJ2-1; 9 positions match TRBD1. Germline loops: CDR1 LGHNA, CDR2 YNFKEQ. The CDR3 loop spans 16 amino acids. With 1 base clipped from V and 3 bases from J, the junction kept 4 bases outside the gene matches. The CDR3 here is CASSQAGTGLYNEQFF. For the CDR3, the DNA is TGTGCCAGCAGCCAAGCCGGGACAGGGCTCTACAATGAGCAGTTCTTC.

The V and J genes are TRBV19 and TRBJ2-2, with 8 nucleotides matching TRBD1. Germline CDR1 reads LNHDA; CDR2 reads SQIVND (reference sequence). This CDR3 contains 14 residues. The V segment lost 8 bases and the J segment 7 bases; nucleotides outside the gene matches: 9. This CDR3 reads CASGAGGSGGELFF. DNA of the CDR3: TGTGCCAGTGGAGCAGGGGGCAGCGGCGGGGAGCTGTTTTTT.

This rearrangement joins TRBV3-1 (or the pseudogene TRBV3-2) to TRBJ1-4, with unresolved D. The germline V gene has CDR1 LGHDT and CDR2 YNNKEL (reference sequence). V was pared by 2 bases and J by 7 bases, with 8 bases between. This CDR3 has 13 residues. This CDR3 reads CASSQTGVEKLFF. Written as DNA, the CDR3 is TGTGCCAGCAGCCAAACCGGGGTTGAAAAACTGTTTTTT.

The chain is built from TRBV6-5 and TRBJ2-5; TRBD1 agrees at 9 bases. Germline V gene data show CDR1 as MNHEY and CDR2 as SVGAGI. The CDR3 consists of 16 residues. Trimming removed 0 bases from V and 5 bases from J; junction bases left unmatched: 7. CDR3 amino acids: CASSYSNRGRGETQYF. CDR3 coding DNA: TGTGCCAGCAGTTACTCTAACAGGGGGCGCGGTGAGACCCAGTACTTC.

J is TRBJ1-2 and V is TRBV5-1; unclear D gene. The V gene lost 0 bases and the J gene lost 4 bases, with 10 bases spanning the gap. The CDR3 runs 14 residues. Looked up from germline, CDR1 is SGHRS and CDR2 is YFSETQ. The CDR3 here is CASSLGVGAYGYTF. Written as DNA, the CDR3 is TGCGCCAGCAGCTTGGGGGTGGGAGCCTATGGCTACACCTTC. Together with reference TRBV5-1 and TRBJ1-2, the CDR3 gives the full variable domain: KAGVTQTPRYLIKTRGQQVTLSCSPISGHRSVSWYQQTPGQGLQFLFEYFSETQRNKGNFPGRFSGRQFSNSRSEMNVSTLELGDSALYLCASSLGVGAYGYTFGSGTRLTVV.

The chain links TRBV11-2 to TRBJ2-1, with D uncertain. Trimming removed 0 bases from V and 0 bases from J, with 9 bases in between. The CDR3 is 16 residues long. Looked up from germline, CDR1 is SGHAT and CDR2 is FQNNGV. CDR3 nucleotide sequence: TGTGCCAGCAGCTTAGATTTGCAGGCCTCCTACAATGAGCAGTTCTTC. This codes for CASSLDLQASYNEQFF.

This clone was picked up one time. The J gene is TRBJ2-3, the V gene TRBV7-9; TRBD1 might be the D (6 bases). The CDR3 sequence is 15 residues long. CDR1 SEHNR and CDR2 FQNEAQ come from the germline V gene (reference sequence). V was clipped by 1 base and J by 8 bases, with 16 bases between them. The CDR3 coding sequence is TGTGCCAGCAGCTTAGAGGGGGTATACTCGGTTACGCAGTATTTT. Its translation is CASSLEGVYSVTQYF.